The 2 T cell receptor beta chains listed next were all sequenced from one sample in a study of T cells after yellow fever vaccination. In TCRdb, the 5' RACE reads were re-called with MiXCR into one record per CDR3 protein. Found here are approximately 250,000 distinct CDR3 sequences, more than 6.5% of them singletons; the top ten hold roughly 1%. The sequenced sample was CD4+ T cells sorted from PBMCs, obtained on the day of the yellow fever booster vaccination. Source of these receptors: a man aged 25 to 40 who received the YFV17D yellow fever vaccine.

This clonotype showed up just a few times. The chain uses TRBV18 and TRBJ2-2, with D perhaps being TRBD1 or TRBD2 (6 bases each). The CDR3 has 16 amino acids. V was cut by 1 base and J by 0 bases, with 9 bases left in between. Looked up from germline, CDR1 is KGHSH and CDR2 is LQKENI. CDR3 coding DNA: TGTGCCAGCTCACCACGTAGGGGGGCGAACACCGGGGAGCTGTTTTTT. This translates into CASSPRRGANTGELFF.

This rearrangement joins TRBV20-1 to TRBJ2-5; 9 bases fit TRBD1. The junction had 4 bases not matched to a gene; V was cut back by 0 bases and J by 2 bases. There are 15 residues in the CDR3. The germline CDR1 and CDR2 sequences are DFQATT and SNEGSKA (reference sequence). CDR3 DNA sequence: TGCAGTGCTAGAGATTTACAGGGGGCTCAAGAGACCCAGTACTTC. This sequence encodes CSARDLQGAQETQYF.